This is a list of T cell receptor beta chains from one sample in a study of T cell responses to AZD1222 COVID-19 vaccine. Only in-frame clones appear in the TCRdb table, and some are missing; sequencing was by immunoSEQ multiplex PCR. Here the sample spans some 130,000 clones, 88% being singletons. Source: peripheral blood, taken on day 0 of AZD1222 vaccination. Every receptor here comes from an adult in good health. Each CDR3 is given without its conserved first and last residue. Each record gives: V gene, J gene, clone size, CDR3 protein. The size field is filled for only some rows; it gives once, few, many or a size class.

>TRBV5-1|TRBJ1-1|.
ASSLLGGVTEAF
>TRBV10-2|TRBJ2-3|.
ASSRGPDTQY
>TRBV7-9|TRBJ1-2|.
ASSLREITPNYGYT
>TRBV9|TRBJ1-2|once
ASSSTSTGTAVPR
>TRBV18|TRBJ1-1|few
ASSFLQGYEAF
>TRBV5-1|TRBJ1-3|.
ASSLGTGGNTIY
>TRBV5-4|TRBJ2-7|.
ASSFLTTGEQY
>TRBV5-5|TRBJ1-2|.
ASSLRVTGVNYGYT
>TRBV6-6|TRBJ1-2|.
ASSRSSFWAGT
>TRBV4-2|TRBJ2-7|.
ASSQAPPSGGPTYEQY
>TRBV27|TRBJ1-2|.
ASSSRQLYGYT